The 23 T cell receptor beta chains presented below share a single source sample, sequenced in a study of blood T cells in healthy people across ages. Together with a sample-barcoded 5' primer, a J-beta primer mix was included in a second PCR lasting about 7 to 11 cycles. TCRdb passed the 5' RACE reads through MiXCR, listing each CDR3 protein once. The sample records 800,000 or so distinct CDR3 sequences, about 25% being singletons. Separately, the same data were catalogued under a study of T cells of mothers and their children.

Input material: blood. The receptors stem from a boy between 5 and 17 years old in good health.

This chain connects TRBV3-1 to TRBJ2-7, with 9 positions matching TRBD1. Germline CDR1 is LGHDT and CDR2 is YNNKEL (reference sequence). The CDR3 sequence is 17 residues long. The V gene end was trimmed by 3 bases and the J gene end by 1 base; junction bases not matched to a gene: 10. CDR3: CASSHQQGAVGSYEQYF. For the CDR3, the DNA is TGTGCCAGCAGCCACCAACAGGGGGCCGTGGGTTCCTACGAGCAGTACTTC.

This clonotype came up a few times. V and J are TRBV4-1 and TRBJ2-5; the match to TRBD2 covers 11 bases. The DNA matches TRBJ2-1 better at its end, which makes the J call doubtful. Germline assignment: CDR1 MGHRA and CDR2 YSYEKL. The CDR3 contains 17 residues. The CDR3 here is CASSLDSGTSGYNEQFF. As DNA, the CDR3 is TGCGCCAGCAGCCTAGATTCTGGGACTAGCGGATACAATGAGCAGTTCTTC.

The chain couples TRBV20-1 to TRBJ2-1, with D perhaps matching TRBD2 (6 bases). Germline V gene lookup returns CDR1 DFQATT and CDR2 SNEGSKA (reference sequence). The CDR3 length is 16 residues. V shed 0 bases and J shed 4 bases, with 16 bases lying between them. The chain's CDR3 is CSARDRSSAQYNEQFF. DNA of the CDR3: TGCAGTGCTAGAGATAGGTCTAGCGCCCAGTACAATGAGCAGTTCTTC.

The rearrangement uses TRBV6-2 or TRBV6-3 and TRBJ2-7, with 10 positions matching TRBD2. There are 16 residues in the CDR3. The germline V gene has CDR1 MNHEY and CDR2 SVGEGT. Unmatched junction bases numbered 10, after V lost 5 bases and J lost 3 bases. The CDR3 coding sequence is TGTGCCAGCAGTACCGGACTAGCGGTGATTCGCTACGAGCAGTACTTC. It translates to CASSTGLAVIRYEQYF.

The rearrangement uses TRBV4-3 and TRBJ2-6, with D unresolved. Between the trimmed V and J ends, which lost 0 bases and 11 bases, there was a span of 11 bases. CDR1 LGHNA and CDR2 YSLEER come from the germline V gene. This CDR3 comprises 14 residues. The CDR3 spells CASSQDRSADVLTF. For the CDR3, the DNA is TGCGCCAGCAGCCAAGATAGGAGTGCGGACGTCCTGACTTTC.

The chain links TRBV29-1 to TRBJ2-5; TRBD2 matches 7 bases. TRBJ2-7 matches the DNA end more closely, so the J call is doubtful. This CDR3 has 14 amino acids. Germline V CDR1 and CDR2: SQVTM, ANQGSEA. The CDR3 loop is CSVEDFREGSEQYF. DNA for the CDR3: TGCAGCGTTGAAGATTTCAGGGAGGGGAGCGAGCAGTACTTC.

The sample holds a few counts of this clonotype. This sequence joins TRBV13 and TRBJ2-2, with D unclear. Trimming pared 2 bases from V and 4 bases from J, leaving 11 bases between. CDR1 is PRHDT and CDR2 is FYEKMQ in the germline V gene (reference sequence). The CDR3 extends over 15 amino acids. The CDR3 DNA is TGTGCCAGCAGCTTAATCAGCCCGGGCACCGGGGAGCTGTTTTTT. Encoded protein: CASSLISPGTGELFF.

V and J are TRBV30 and TRBJ2-5; the D gene could be TRBD1 or TRBD2 (5 bases each). In germline, CDR1 is GTSNPN, CDR2 SVGIG (reference sequence). Between the trimmed V and J ends, which lost 1 base and 11 bases, there was a span of 11 bases. The CDR3 runs 11 residues. Here the CDR3 DNA reads TGTGCCTGGAGTGGAGGGGCTAAGCAGTACTTC. Its protein product is CAWSGGAKQYF.

This clonotype appeared a few times. The chain is built from TRBV6-6 and TRBJ2-1; weak D call: TRBD1 (6 bases). The ends were cut back, 5 bases at V and 6 bases at J, with 14 bases in the middle. In germline, CDR1 is MNHNY, CDR2 SVGAGI (reference sequence). The CDR3 extends over 14 amino acids. DNA for the CDR3: TGTGCCAGCAGTACAGGGTGGCTATCCAATGAGCAGTTCTTC. Translating gives CASSTGWLSNEQFF.

The chain is built from TRBV7-9 and TRBJ1-1; D gene ambiguous. The CDR3 contains 15 residues. Looked up from germline, CDR1 is SEHNR and CDR2 is FQNEAQ (reference sequence). The V and J ends lost 6 bases and 1 base respectively, with 15 bases between them. The CDR3 DNA follows: TGTGCCAGCAGTCCTAGGGATCGGCGGAACACTGAAGCTTTCTTT. This gives the protein CASSPRDRRNTEAFF.

DNA of the CDR3: TGCAGTACTCTAGCGGGGGTTTCCGGAGAGACCCAGTACTTC. This encodes CSTLAGVSGETQYF. The gene calls are TRBV20-1 and TRBJ2-5; 10 positions agree with TRBD2. Germline CDR1 DFQATT, CDR2 SNEGSKA (reference sequence). This CDR3 region has 14 residues. J was trimmed by 4 bases and V by 8 bases; bases with no gene match: 10.

This clonotype appeared a few times. The chain couples TRBV28 to TRBJ1-5, with TRBD1 as a possible D gene (5 bases). The CDR3 extends over 15 amino acids. In germline, CDR1 is MDHEN, CDR2 SYDVKM. The V gene lost 6 bases and the J gene lost 10 bases, with 22 bases spanning the gap. CDR3 nucleotides: TGTGCCAGCAGCCATTTCGGAACAGGTGATTCACCCCAGCATTTT. This encodes CASSHFGTGDSPQHF.

J is TRBJ2-5 and V is TRBV28; D possibly matches TRBD1 or TRBD2 (5 bases each). The germline V gene encodes CDR1 MDHEN and CDR2 SYDVKM. The length of the CDR3 is 15 residues. Trimming left V 5 bases short and J 3 bases short, with 16 bases between. CDR3 region: CASSLPREREETQYF. The CDR3 DNA reads TGTGCCAGCAGTCTGCCCAGGGAGAGGGAAGAGACCCAGTACTTC.

This clonotype occurred a few times. V is TRBV2 and J is TRBJ2-1, with TRBD2 as a possible D gene (6 bases). From germline, CDR1 is SNHLY and CDR2 FYNNEI. The CDR3 runs to 15 residues. V lost 0 bases and J lost 9, with 15 bases in between. CDR3 amino acids: CASSEAAGGAPEQFF. Written as DNA, the CDR3 is TGTGCCAGCAGTGAAGCGGCCGGGGGAGCGCCTGAGCAGTTCTTC.

The sample holds a few counts of this clonotype. The chain has TRBV20-1 and TRBJ2-4; 12 positions agree with TRBD2. The length of the CDR3 is 16 residues. Germline V gives CDR1 DFQATT, CDR2 SNEGSKA (reference sequence). With 5 bases clipped from V and 3 bases from J, the junction kept 8 bases outside the gene matches. CDR3 residues: CSAGRLAGVGKNIQYF. CDR3 in DNA: TGCAGTGCTGGCAGACTAGCGGGGGTGGGCAAAAACATTCAGTACTTC.

The sample holds a few counts of this clonotype. This chain uses TRBV5-1 with TRBJ2-1; tentatively, D is TRBD1 (5 bases). V lost 2 bases and J 3 bases, leaving 12 bases between the germline ends. The germline V gene has CDR1 SGHRS and CDR2 YFSETQ. The CDR3 consists of 15 residues. The CDR3 spells CASSLGSGNYNEQFF. CDR3 nucleotides: TGCGCCAGCAGCTTAGGGTCAGGGAACTACAATGAGCAGTTCTTC.

This clonotype was observed a handful of times. This sequence joins TRBV11-3 and TRBJ2-3, with D uncertain. V lost 3 bases to trimming and J lost 3 bases, with 4 bases between them. Germline loops: CDR1 SGHNT, CDR2 YENEEA. This CDR3 contains 12 residues. The CDR3 is CASSFETDTQYF. The DNA of the CDR3 is TGTGCCAGCAGCTTTGAAACAGATACGCAGTATTTT. The full variable domain, its missing parts supplied by reference TRBV11-3 and TRBJ2-3, is EAGVVQSPRYKIIEKKQPVAFWCNPISGHNTLYWYLQNLGQGPELLIRYENEEAVDDSQLPKDRFSAERLKGVDSTLKIQPAELGDSAVYLCASSFETDTQYFGPGTRLTVL.

A few counts support this clonotype. The rearrangement links TRBV12-3 or TRBV12-4 to TRBJ2-5; D may be TRBD1 (5 bases). Matching the DNA end better, TRBJ2-1 makes the J call doubtful. The CDR3 has 13 residues. CDR3 bases: TGTGCCAGCAGTGCCGCTAGACAGAGTGAGCAGTTCTTC. Residues: CASSAARQSEQFF.

The V call is TRBV4-2, the J call TRBJ1-1; the D is unclear. The CDR3 runs 15 residues. Trimming shortened V by 1 base and J by 0 bases, and 9 bases separated the two germline ends. The germline V gene has CDR1 LGHNA and CDR2 YNFKEQ. The CDR3 sequence is CASSQVRAMNTEAFF. Here the CDR3 DNA reads TGTGCCAGCAGCCAAGTGAGGGCCATGAACACTGAAGCTTTCTTT.

This clonotype was counted at least ten times. The V call is TRBV9, the J call TRBJ1-5; unclear D gene. V lost 0 bases to trimming and J lost 4 bases, with 11 bases between them. CDR3 size: 15 residues. Germline-derived CDR1 and CDR2 are SGDLS and YYNGEE. In DNA form, the CDR3 reads TGTGCCAGCAGCGTAGACGGTACAAGGAATCAGCCCCAGCATTTT. Translated, it gives CASSVDGTRNQPQHF.

The chain has TRBV6-2 or TRBV6-3 and TRBJ2-1, with D maybe TRBD2 (6 bases). The CDR3 length is 15 residues. The ends were cut back, 6 bases at V and 2 bases at J, with 14 bases in the middle. Germline lookup yields CDR1 MNHEY and CDR2 SVGEGT. DNA for the CDR3: TGTGCCAGCAGCCATATTCGCGGGACCTACAATGAGCAGTTCTTC. Its protein is CASSHIRGTYNEQFF.

This clonotype was detected only a few times. The DNA for the CDR3 is TGTGCCAGCAGCCAATGGCAGGGCAACTACGAGCAGTACTTC. Its protein product is CASSQWQGNYEQYF. The chain combines TRBV14 with TRBJ2-7, with D possibly matching TRBD1 (5 bases). Germline CDR1 SGHDN, CDR2 FVKESK. The length of the CDR3 is 14 residues. The V end lost 2 bases, the J end lost 3 bases, and 11 bases lay between the germline ends.

This clonotype was seen more than once but under ten times. This chain connects TRBV18 to TRBJ2-3, with D unclear. The length of the CDR3 is 12 residues. V was trimmed by 6 bases and J by 5 bases, leaving 9 bases between them. Germline values: CDR1 KGHSH, CDR2 LQKENI. CDR3 nucleotides: TGTGCCAGCTCCCAGCTGGGAGATACGCAGTATTTT. Its translation is CASSQLGDTQYF.